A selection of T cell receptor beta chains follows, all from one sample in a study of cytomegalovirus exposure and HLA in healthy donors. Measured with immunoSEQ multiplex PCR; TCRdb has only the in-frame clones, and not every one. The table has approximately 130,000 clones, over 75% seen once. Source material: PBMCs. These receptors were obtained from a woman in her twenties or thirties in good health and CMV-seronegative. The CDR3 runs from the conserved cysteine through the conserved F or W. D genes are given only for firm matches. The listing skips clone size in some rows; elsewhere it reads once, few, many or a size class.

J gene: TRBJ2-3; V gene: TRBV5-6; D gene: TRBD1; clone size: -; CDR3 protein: CASSLERVTGTTDTQYF; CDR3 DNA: TGTGCCAGCAGCTTGGAGAGGGTGACAGGGACGACAGATACGCAGTATTTT
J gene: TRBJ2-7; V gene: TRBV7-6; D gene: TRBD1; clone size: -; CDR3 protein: CASSSDRFSDEQYF; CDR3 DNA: TGTGCCAGCAGCTCGGACAGGTTCTCAGACGAGCAGTACTTC
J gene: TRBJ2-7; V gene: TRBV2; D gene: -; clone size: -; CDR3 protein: CASNRVGEYEQYF; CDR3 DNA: TGTGCCAGCAACCGAGTAGGAGAGTACGAGCAGTACTTC
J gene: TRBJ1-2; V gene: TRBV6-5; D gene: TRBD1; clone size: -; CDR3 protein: CASSYSGTGGVSGYTF; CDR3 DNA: TGTGCCAGCAGTTACTCAGGGACAGGGGGTGTTAGTGGCTACACCTTC
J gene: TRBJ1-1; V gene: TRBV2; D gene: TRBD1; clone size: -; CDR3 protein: CASSEDRGPTEAFF; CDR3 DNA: TGTGCCAGCAGTGAAGACAGGGGGCCCACTGAAGCTTTCTTT
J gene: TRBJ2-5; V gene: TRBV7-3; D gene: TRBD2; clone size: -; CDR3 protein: CASSLTNAGGRETQYF; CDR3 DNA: TGTGCCAGCAGCTTAACGAACGCGGGGGGGCGTGAGACCCAGTACTTC
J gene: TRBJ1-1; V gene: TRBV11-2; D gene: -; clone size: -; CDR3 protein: CASSLPLPSGQGSAEAFF; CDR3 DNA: TGTGCCAGCAGCTTACCCCTTCCTTCTGGGCAGGGGAGTGCTGAAGCTTTCTTT
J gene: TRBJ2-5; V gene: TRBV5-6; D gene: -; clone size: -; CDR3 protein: CASSRDFPGETQYF; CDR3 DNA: TGTGCCAGCAGCCGGGACTTTCCAGGGGAGACCCAGTACTTC
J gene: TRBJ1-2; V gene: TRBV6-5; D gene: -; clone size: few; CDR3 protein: CASSYSSGVWGYTF; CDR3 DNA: TGTGCCAGCAGTTACTCGTCCGGGGTGTGGGGCTACACCTTC
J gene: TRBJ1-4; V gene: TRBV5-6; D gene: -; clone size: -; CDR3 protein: CASSRGSEKLFF; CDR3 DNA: TGTGCCAGCAGCCGAGGAAGCGAAAAACTGTTTTTT
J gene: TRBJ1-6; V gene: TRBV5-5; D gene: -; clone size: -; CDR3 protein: CASSLDGGSNSPLHF; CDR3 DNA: TGTGCCAGCAGCTTGGATGGAGGTTCTAATTCACCCCTCCACTTT
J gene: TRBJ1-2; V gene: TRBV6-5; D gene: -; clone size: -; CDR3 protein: CASSYSGRVAYGYTF; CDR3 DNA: TGTGCCAGCAGTTACTCGGGCAGGGTTGCGTATGGCTACACCTTC
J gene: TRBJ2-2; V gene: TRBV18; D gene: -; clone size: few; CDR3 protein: CASSPVATGELFF; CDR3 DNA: TGTGCCAGCTCACCAGTAGCCACCGGGGAGCTGTTTTTT
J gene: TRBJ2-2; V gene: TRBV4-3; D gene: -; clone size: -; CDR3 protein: CASSQDPRNTGELFF; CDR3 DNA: TGCGCCAGCAGCCAAGATCCGAGGAACACCGGGGAGCTGTTTTTT
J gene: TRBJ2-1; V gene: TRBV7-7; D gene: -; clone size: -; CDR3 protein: CASSLAAGAGDEQFF; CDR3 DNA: TGTGCTAGCAGCTTAGCGGCGGGGGCAGGGGATGAGCAGTTCTTC
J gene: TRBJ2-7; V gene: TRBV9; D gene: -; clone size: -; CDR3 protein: CASSVGTGPSYEQYF; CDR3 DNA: TGTGCCAGCAGCGTAGGCACAGGCCCCTCCTACGAGCAGTACTTC
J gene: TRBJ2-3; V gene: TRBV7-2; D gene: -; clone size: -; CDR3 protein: CASSLAEGRGTDTQYF; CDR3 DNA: TGTGCCAGCAGCTTAGCGGAGGGCCGCGGCACAGATACGCAGTATTTT
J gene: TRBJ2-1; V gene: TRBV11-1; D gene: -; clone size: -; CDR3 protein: CASSLESGPNNEQFF; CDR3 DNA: TGTGCCAGCAGCTTGGAAAGCGGGCCAAACAATGAGCAGTTCTTC
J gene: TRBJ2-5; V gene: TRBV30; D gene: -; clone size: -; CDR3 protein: CAWSQGAETQYF; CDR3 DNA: TGTGCCTGGAGTCAGGGTGCGGAGACCCAGTACTTC
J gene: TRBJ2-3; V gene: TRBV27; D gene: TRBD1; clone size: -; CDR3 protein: CASSFQGQSTDTQYF; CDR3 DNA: TGTGCCAGCAGTTTTCAGGGACAGAGCACAGATACGCAGTATTTT
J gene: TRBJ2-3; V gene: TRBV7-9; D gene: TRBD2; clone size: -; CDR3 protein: CASSFRGGTDTQYF; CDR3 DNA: TGTGCCAGCAGCTTTCGGGGGGGGACAGATACGCAGTATTTT
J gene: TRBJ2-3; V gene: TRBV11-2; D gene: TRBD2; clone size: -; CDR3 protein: CASSLESRGFGTDTQYF; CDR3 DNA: TGTGCCAGCAGCTTAGAGTCGCGGGGGTTCGGGACAGATACGCAGTATTTT
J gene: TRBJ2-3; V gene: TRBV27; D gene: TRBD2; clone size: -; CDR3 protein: CASSSSSGSTDTQYF; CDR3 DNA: TGTGCCAGCAGTTCCTCTAGCGGCAGCACAGATACGCAGTATTTT
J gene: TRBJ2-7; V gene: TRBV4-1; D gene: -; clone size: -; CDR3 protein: CASSQEPGNSYEQYF; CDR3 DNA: TGCGCCAGCAGCCAAGAGCCCGGGAACTCCTACGAGCAGTACTTC
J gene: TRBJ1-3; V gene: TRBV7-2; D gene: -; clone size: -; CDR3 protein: CASSLPAGQSTSGNTIYF; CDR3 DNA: TGTGCCAGCAGCTTACCGGCCGGACAGTCAACCTCTGGAAACACCATATATTTT
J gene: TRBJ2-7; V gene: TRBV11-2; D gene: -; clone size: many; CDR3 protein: CASSLLLGSSYEQYF; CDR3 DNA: TGTGCCAGCAGCTTGCTCCTAGGGAGCTCCTACGAGCAGTACTTC
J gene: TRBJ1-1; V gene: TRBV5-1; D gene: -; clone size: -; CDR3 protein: CASSHSDTEAFF; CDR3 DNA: TGCGCCAGCAGTCATAGTGACACTGAAGCTTTCTTT
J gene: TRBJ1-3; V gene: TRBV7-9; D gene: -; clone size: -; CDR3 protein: CASRPDIIGNTIYF; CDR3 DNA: TGTGCCAGCAGACCTGACATAATCGGAAACACCATATATTTT
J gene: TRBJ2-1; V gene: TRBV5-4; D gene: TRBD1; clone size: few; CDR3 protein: CASSRGQGVYEQFF; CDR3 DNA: TGTGCCAGCAGCCGGGGACAGGGGGTCTATGAGCAGTTCTTC
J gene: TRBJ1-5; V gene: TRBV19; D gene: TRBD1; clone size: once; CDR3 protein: CASSPHRQGSNQPQHF; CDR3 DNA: TGTGCCAGTAGTCCCCACCGACAGGGGAGCAATCAGCCCCAGCATTTT
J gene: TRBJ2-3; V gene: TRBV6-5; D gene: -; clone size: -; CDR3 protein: CASSYSIAADTQYF; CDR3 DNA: TGTGCCAGCAGTTACTCTATAGCAGCAGATACGCAGTATTTT
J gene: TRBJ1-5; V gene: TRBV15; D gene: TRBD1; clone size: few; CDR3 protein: CATSGQGASQPQHF; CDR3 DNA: TGTGCCACCAGCGGACAGGGGGCGAGCCAGCCCCAGCATTTT
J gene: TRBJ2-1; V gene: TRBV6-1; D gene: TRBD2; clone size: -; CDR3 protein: CASSIQTSGGNEQFF; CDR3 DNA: TGTGCCAGCAGCATACAGACTAGCGGGGGCAATGAGCAGTTCTTC
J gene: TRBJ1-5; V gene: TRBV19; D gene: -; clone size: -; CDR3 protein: CASSETGGNQPQHF; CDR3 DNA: TGTGCCAGTAGTGAGACGGGAGGCAATCAGCCCCAGCATTTT
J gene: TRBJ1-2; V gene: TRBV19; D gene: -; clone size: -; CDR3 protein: CASSDQGNYGYTF; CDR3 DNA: TGTGCCAGTAGCGACCAGGGTAACTATGGCTACACCTTC
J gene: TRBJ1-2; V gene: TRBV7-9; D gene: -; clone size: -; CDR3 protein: CASSLPGGTNYGYTF; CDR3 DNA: TGTGCCAGCAGCTTACCCGGCGGAACTAACTATGGCTACACCTTC
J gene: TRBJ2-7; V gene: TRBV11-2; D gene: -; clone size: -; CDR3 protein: CASSLEGPLEQYF; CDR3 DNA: TGTGCCAGCAGCTTAGAGGGGCCGCTCGAGCAGTACTTC